This T cell receptor (beta chain) was sequenced for a study of cytomegalovirus exposure and HLA in healthy donors. Study-wide results and caveats: The authors listed 150 or so TCR beta chains as cytomegalovirus-associated. It has been reported that TCR beta sequences accurately predicted the HLA-A and HLA-B alleles of most subjects. Sequencing likely caused a cluster of highly shared sequence variants.

This PCR relied on a set of 60 Vbeta primers and 13 Jbeta primers. TCRdb's table, derived via immunoSEQ multiplex PCR, lists solely in-frame clones and lacks some. The sample holds nearly 80,000 clones, roughly three quarters seen once. Comments on this clone: Its antigen is still unknown.

This CDR3 comprises 13 residues. The junction had 5 bases not matched to a gene; V was cut back by 4 bases and J by 5 bases. The V gene's germline CDR1 is SGHKS and CDR2 YYEKEE (reference sequence). Sequencing was carried out using PBMCs. This chain uses TRBV5-5 with TRBJ1-2, with 7 bases identical to TRBD1. This TCR was sampled from a woman in her 40s in good health and CMV-seropositive. The CDR3 spells CASSPDRSYGYTF. CDR3 nucleotides: TGTGCCAGCAGCCCGGACAGGTCATATGGCTACACCTTC.